Listed below are T cell receptor beta chains from one sample, sequenced in a study of cytomegalovirus exposure and HLA in healthy donors. Sequenced by immunoSEQ multiplex PCR; TCRdb stores in-frame clones only, minus some. Of around 130,000 clones detected, under 90% appear once; the ten largest clones hold 3% to 4%. Input material: PBMCs. The receptors shown here come from a woman in her 40s in good health and CMV-seronegative. CDR3s include the opening cysteine and the closing phenylalanine or tryptophan. D genes are given only for firm matches. Some rows mark clone size as missing; the rest say once, few, many or name a class of expanded clone.

j_call v_call clone_size d_call cdr3_aa cdr3_nt
TRBJ1-2 TRBV6-5 . . CASSVGHASYGYTF TGTGCCAGCAGTGTCGGACACGCGTCCTATGGCTACACCTTC
TRBJ2-5 TRBV9 . . CASSVAAVEETQYF TGTGCCAGCAGCGTAGCCGCCGTGGAGGAGACCCAGTACTTC
TRBJ2-7 TRBV7-9 . TRBD2 CASSLDASGYEQYF TGTGCCAGCAGCTTAGACGCTAGCGGCTACGAGCAGTACTTC
TRBJ2-7 TRBV7-2 few . CASSLLGYQYEQYF TGTGCCAGCAGCTTACTGGGCTACCAATACGAGCAGTACTTC
TRBJ2-3 TRBV9 . . CASSDSGDTDTQYF TGTGCCAGCAGTGATAGCGGAGACACAGATACGCAGTATTTT
TRBJ2-2 TRBV5-1 . . CASSAGGTGELFF TGCGCCAGCAGCGCGGGTGGGACCGGGGAGCTGTTTTTT
TRBJ2-7 TRBV6-1 many . CASSEAVDTVYEQYF TGTGCCAGCAGTGAAGCGGTAGACACGGTCTACGAGCAGTACTTC
TRBJ2-1 TRBV10-3 . TRBD2 CATAADSGGAIYNEQFF TGTGCCACCGCAGCCGATAGCGGGGGGGCGATCTACAATGAGCAGTTCTTC
TRBJ1-2 TRBV5-1 . TRBD1 CASSLVGQGEINYGYTF TGCGCCAGCAGCTTGGTAGGACAGGGCGAAATTAACTATGGCTACACCTTC
TRBJ1-2 TRBV28 . . CASTPAGPPPGYTF TGTGCCAGCACCCCTGCGGGCCCCCCGCCTGGCTACACCTTC
TRBJ2-1 TRBV7-6 . . CASSRGSYSYNEQFF TGTGCCAGCAGCCGCGGTTCCTACTCCTACAATGAGCAGTTCTTC
TRBJ2-6 TRBV5-1 . TRBD1 CASSLEPRDSPSGANVLTF TGCGCCAGCAGCTTAGAACCCCGGGACAGCCCGTCTGGGGCCAACGTCCTGACTTTC
TRBJ1-2 TRBV4-1 . . CASSQDNAPVGYTF TGCGCCAGCAGCCAGGACAATGCCCCGGTGGGCTACACCTTC
TRBJ2-7 TRBV2 . . CASSEESGSYLYEQYF TGTGCCAGCAGTGAAGAAAGTGGTAGCTATCTCTACGAGCAGTACTTC
TRBJ2-1 TRBV18 once . CASSPLDSYNEQFF TGTGCCAGCTCACCCCTGGACAGTTACAATGAGCAGTTCTTC
TRBJ1-2 TRBV15 . . CATSRDLAGDYGYTF TGTGCCACCAGCAGAGATCTAGCAGGTGACTATGGCTACACCTTC
TRBJ2-7 TRBV5-4 . . CASSLVAPNAVYEQYF TGTGCCAGCAGCTTGGTCGCCCCCAACGCAGTCTACGAGCAGTACTTC
TRBJ1-2 TRBV5-6 . TRBD1 CASSIALPGQPYGYTF TGTGCCAGCAGCATTGCCCTTCCGGGACAGCCGTATGGCTACACCTTC
TRBJ2-3 TRBV29-1 . . CSVDTGLTDTQYF TGCAGCGTTGACACAGGGCTCACAGATACGCAGTATTTT
TRBJ2-3 TRBV10-3 . . CAISSGRFTDTQYF TGTGCCATCAGTTCCGGCAGGTTCACAGATACGCAGTATTTT
TRBJ2-7 TRBV28 . TRBD1 CASRDRAGNEQYF TGTGCCAGCAGGGACAGGGCAGGGAACGAGCAGTACTTC
TRBJ2-1 TRBV2 . . CASSELMSNEQFF TGTGCCAGCAGTGAATTAATGAGCAATGAGCAGTTCTTC
TRBJ1-4 TRBV29-1 few TRBD1 CSVADRGEKLFF TGCAGCGTGGCGGACAGGGGTGAAAAACTGTTTTTT
TRBJ2-7 TRBV7-2 . TRBD1 CASSYRDRSTYEQYF TGTGCCAGCAGCTACCGGGACAGGAGTACCTACGAGCAGTACTTC
TRBJ1-2 TRBV9 . TRBD1 CASSADRAHGYTF TGTGCCAGCAGCGCGGACAGGGCGCATGGCTACACCTTC
TRBJ1-1 TRBV19 . . CASSLRRTNTEAFF TGTGCCAGTAGTTTACGCAGAACGAACACTGAAGCTTTCTTT